This T cell receptor beta chain emerged from a study of CXCR3-negative and CXCR3-positive naive CD8 T cells (dated by TCRdb to about 2019). Background for the entire study: About 135 million TRB reads were obtained in total, roughly 1.5 +/- 0.3 million reads per library. For the TRBV-TRBJ cluster analysis, the naive subsets came from roughly 5 donors, while the memory cells came from 3 donors. Diversity and physicochemical repertoire analyses covered about a dozen donors pooled from two independent experiments. The paper's findings and limits, for the study overall: Surface CD5, linked to self-reactivity in mice, was comparable between naive subsets; TCR interaction strength was therefore also inferred from TRB CDR3 physicochemical properties. Repertoire diversity was comparably high in both naive subsets but much lower in memory CD8+ T cells. TRB CDR3s from CXCR3-positive naive cells showed higher hydrophobicity (lower Kidera factor 4), lower energy, and higher strength and volume indices than CXCR3-negative naive cells. Freshly isolated PBMCs were used for most assays because CXCR3 expression partially decreased after cryopreservation. Within the same donor, TRBV-TRBJ usage looked similar between naive CXCR3-negative and CXCR3-positive cells, but memory cells had distinct patterns.

Each CD8+ T cell subset was flow-sorted in triplicate, with about 320,000 cells per subset placed directly into RLT lysis buffer. To exclude memory contaminants, naive CD8+ T cells were stringently defined as CD45RO-CCR7+CD27+CD95-. Peripheral blood mononuclear cells were isolated from buffy coats using standard density gradient centrifugation. A FACSAria III was used to flow-sort naive CXCR3-negative and CXCR3-positive CD8+ T cells. An RNeasy Mini Kit was used to extract total RNA from the sorted cells. The CDR1 and CDR2 encoded by the germline V gene (reference sequence) are DFQATT and SNEGSKA. The CDR3 sequence holds 18 residues, the cysteine and phenylalanine included. No DNA was logged. The sequencer was a NextSeq 550. The Human TCR Profiling Kit (MiLaboratory) was used to make UMI-labeled 5' RACE TRB cDNA libraries. The full amount of extracted RNA was used for cDNA synthesis, and the full amount of resulting cDNA was used for PCR amplification. Libraries were prepared in parallel with an identical number of PCR cycles. Turning to the authors' computational methods: About 54,000 +/- 9,700 unique UMI-labeled TRB cDNA molecules per library were extracted with MIGEC and MiXCR, with at least two reads per UMI required. Each library averaged about 37,000 +/- 9,700 functional in-frame TRB CDR3 nucleotide clonotypes without stop codons. After downsampling to 5000 UMI-labeled TRB molecules per sample, diversity metrics such as normalized Shannon-Wiener and Chao1 were calculated in VDJtools. VDJtools was used to calculate clonotype-size-weighted physicochemical properties of the central five CDR3 residues, namely interaction energy, strength, volume and Kidera factor 4. Based on TCRdb reprocessing of the reads, there is one entry per CDR3 protein sequence, and DNA is missing. Here the V and J calls rest on TCRdb's processing, not on the authors' analysis. The sample's records list 65,000 to 75,000 distinct CDR3 sequences. Roughly 1.5% of the sample is held by the ten biggest clonotypes.

With regard to this clonotype: It lacks a known antigen.

This receptor chain uses TRBV20-1 and TRBJ2-7; TCRdb indicates TRBD1, and absent DNA this call remains unverified. The clonotype was recovered from a human donor in good health. Some clones in this sample may be carry-over from other donors' samples. Sample: naive CXCR3- CD8+ T cells from blood. Per the publication, the cell subset or site label means: CD45RO-CCR7+CD27+CD95- naive CD8+ T cells lacking CXCR3 (TNR3-). Here the CDR3 is given as CSARGISSNRDSSYEQYF.